The clone carrying this TCR beta chain was counted many times. What it recognizes is unknown. The data belong to a study of neurological immune-mediated disorders. 5'RACE generated cDNA with 10-nucleotide random UMIs. TCRdb passed the 5' RACE reads through MiXCR, listing each CDR3 protein once. This table has about 74,000 distinct CDR3 sequences, 5.2% appearing once. Study findings and constraints: The most TCR clonal expansion was seen in HTLV-1-associated myelopathy, and the least was seen in multiple sclerosis, which fell below healthy controls.

V was pared by 6 bases and J by 1 base, with 8 bases between. Germline CDR1 is DFQATT and CDR2 is SNEGSKA (reference sequence). This CDR3 contains 12 residues. The TCR sequence derives from a man between 18 and 29 years old with multiple sclerosis. J is TRBJ2-3 and V is TRBV20-1, with D perhaps matching TRBD1 or TRBD2 (5 bases each). Input material: PBMCs. The chain's CDR3 is CSAPGRTDTQYF. Written as DNA, the CDR3 is TGCAGTGCCCCGGGACGCACAGATACGCAGTATTTT.